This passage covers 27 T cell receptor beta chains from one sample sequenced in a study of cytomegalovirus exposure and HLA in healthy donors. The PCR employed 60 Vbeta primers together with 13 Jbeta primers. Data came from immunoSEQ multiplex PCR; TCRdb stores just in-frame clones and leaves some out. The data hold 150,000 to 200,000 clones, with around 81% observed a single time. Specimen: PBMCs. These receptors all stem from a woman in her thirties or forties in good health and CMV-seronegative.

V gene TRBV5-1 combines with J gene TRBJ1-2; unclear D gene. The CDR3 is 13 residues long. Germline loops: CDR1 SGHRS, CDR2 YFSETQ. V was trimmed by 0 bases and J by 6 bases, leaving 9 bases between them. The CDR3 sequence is CASSLERHNGYTF. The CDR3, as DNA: TGCGCCAGCAGCTTGGAAAGACACAATGGCTACACCTTC.

CDR3 bases: TGTGCCTGGAGAGGACAGGGGATGGGGACTGAAGCTTTCTTT. Protein sequence: CAWRGQGMGTEAFF. V gene TRBV30 combines with J gene TRBJ1-1; TRBD1 matches 9 bases. The CDR3 covers 14 residues. V gave up 3 bases and J gave up 5 bases; unmatched junction bases: 7. Per germline, CDR1 GTSNPN and CDR2 SVGIG (reference sequence).

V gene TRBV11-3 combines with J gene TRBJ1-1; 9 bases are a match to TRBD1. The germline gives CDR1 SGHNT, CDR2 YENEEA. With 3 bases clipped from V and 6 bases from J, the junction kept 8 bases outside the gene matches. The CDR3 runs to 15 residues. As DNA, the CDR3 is TGTGCCAGCAGCTTTTACCAACAGGGGGCGGCTGAAGCTTTCTTT. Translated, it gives CASSFYQQGAAEAFF.

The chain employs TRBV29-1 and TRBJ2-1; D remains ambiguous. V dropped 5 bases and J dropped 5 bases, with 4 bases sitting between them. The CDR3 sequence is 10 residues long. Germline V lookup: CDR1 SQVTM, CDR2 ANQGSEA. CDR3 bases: TGCAGCGTTACAAACAATGAGCAGTTCTTC. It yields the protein CSVTNNEQFF.

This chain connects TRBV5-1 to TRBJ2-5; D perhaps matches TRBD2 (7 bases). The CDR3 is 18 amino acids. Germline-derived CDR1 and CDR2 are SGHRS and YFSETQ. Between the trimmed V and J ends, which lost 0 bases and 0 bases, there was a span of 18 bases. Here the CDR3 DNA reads TGCGCCAGCAGCTTGGTGTGGGGGGGCACAACGTACCAAGAGACCCAGTACTTC. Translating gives CASSLVWGGTTYQETQYF. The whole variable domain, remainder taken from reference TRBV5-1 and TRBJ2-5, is KAGVTQTPRYLIKTRGQQVTLSCSPISGHRSVSWYQQTPGQGLQFLFEYFSETQRNKGNFPGRFSGRQFSNSRSEMNVSTLELGDSALYLCASSLVWGGTTYQETQYFGPGTRLLVL.

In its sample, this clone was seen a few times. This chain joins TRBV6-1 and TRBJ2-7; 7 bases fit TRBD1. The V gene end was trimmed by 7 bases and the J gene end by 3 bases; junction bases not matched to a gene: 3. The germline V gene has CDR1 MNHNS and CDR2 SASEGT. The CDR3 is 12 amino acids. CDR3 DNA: TGTGCCAGCAATGGACAGGTCTACGAGCAGTACTTC. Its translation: CASNGQVYEQYF.

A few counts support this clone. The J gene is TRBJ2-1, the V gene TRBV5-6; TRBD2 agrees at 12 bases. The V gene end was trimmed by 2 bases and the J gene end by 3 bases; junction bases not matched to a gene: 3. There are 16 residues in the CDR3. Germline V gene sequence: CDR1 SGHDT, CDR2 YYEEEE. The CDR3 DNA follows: TGTGCCAGCAGCTTCACTAGCGGGAGGATCTACAATGAGCAGTTCTTC. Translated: CASSFTSGRIYNEQFF.

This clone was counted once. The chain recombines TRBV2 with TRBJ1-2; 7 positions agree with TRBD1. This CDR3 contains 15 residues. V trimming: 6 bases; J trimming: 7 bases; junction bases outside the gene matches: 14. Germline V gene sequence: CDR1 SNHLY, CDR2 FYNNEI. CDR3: CASSAQGQYLVGYTF. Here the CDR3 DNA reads TGTGCCAGCAGCGCACAGGGGCAGTATTTAGTTGGCTACACCTTC. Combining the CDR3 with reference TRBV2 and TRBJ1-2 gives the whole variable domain EPEVTQTPSHQVTQMGQEVILRCVPISNHLYFYWYRQILGQKVEFLVSFYNNEISEKSEIFDDQFSVERPDGSNFTLKIRSTKLEDSAMYFCASSAQGQYLVGYTFGSGTRLTVV.

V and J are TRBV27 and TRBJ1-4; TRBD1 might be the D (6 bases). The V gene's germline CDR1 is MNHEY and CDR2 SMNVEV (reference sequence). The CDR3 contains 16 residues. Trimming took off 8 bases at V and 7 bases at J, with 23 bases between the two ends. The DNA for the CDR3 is TGTGCCAGCCCCCTAACCCGACAGGAAGTTTTTGAAAAACTGTTTTTT. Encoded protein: CASPLTRQEVFEKLFF. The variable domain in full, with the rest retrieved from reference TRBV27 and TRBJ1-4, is EAQVTQNPRYLITVTGKKLTVTCSQNMNHEYMSWYRQDPGLGLRQIYYSMNVEVTDKGDVPEGYKVSRKEKRNFPLILESPSPNQTSLYFCASPLTRQEVFEKLFFGSGTQLSVL.

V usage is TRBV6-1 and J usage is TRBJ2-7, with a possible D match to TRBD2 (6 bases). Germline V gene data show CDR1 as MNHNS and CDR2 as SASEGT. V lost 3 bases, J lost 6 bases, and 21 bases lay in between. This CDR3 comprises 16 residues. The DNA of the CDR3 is TGTGCCAGCAGTGAGACCCACGGGAGCATAGTGAGCGAGCAGTACTTC. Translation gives CASSETHGSIVSEQYF.

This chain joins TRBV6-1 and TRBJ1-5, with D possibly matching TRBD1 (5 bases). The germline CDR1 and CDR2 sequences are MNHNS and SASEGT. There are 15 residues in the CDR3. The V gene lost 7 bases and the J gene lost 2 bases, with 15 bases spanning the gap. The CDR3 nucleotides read TGTGCCAGCACCAGAGACGTGACAGGCAATCAGCCCCAGCATTTT. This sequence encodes CASTRDVTGNQPQHF.

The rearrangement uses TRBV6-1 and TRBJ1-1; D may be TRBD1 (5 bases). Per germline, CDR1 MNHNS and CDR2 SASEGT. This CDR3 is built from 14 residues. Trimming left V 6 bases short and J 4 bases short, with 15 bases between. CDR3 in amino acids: CASRGRGGSTEAFF. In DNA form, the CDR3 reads TGTGCCAGCAGGGGAAGGGGCGGGAGCACTGAAGCTTTCTTT.

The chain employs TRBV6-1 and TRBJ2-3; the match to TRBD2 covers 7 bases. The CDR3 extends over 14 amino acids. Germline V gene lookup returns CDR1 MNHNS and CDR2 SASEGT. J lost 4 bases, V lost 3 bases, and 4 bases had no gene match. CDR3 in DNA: TGTGCCAGCAGTGAGGTGGGGGGGGCAGATACGCAGTATTTT. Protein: CASSEVGGADTQYF.

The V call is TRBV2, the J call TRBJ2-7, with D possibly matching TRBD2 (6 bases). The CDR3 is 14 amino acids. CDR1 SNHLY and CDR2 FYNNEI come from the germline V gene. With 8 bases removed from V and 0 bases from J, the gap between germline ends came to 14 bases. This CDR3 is CASLPGDSSYEQYF. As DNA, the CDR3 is TGTGCCAGCCTTCCGGGAGACTCCTCCTACGAGCAGTACTTC.

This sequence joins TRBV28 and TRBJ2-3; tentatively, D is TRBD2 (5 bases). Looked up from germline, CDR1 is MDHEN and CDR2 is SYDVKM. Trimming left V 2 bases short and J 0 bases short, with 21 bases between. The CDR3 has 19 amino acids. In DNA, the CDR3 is TGTGCCAGCAGTTTACCCCCCCGGGGTGTAGCAGAGAGCACAGATACGCAGTATTTT. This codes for CASSLPPRGVAESTDTQYF.

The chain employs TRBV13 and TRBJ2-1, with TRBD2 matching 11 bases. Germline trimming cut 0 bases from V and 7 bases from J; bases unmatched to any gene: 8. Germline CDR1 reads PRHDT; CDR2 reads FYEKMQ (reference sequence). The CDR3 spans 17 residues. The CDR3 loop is CASSLGGIAGGGNEQFF. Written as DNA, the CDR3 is TGTGCCAGCAGCTTAGGGGGGATAGCGGGAGGGGGTAATGAGCAGTTCTTC.

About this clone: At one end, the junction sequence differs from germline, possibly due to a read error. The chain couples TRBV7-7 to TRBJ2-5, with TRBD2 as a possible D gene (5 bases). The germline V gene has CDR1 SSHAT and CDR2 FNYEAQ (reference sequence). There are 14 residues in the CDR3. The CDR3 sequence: CASSLGVASETQYF. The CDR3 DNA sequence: TGTGCTAGCAGCTTAGGAGTAGCGAGTGAGACCCAGTACTTC.

The CDR3 is CASSPILAGGGYEQYF. CDR3 sequence (DNA): TGTGCCAGCAGCCCTATACTAGCGGGAGGGGGCTACGAGCAGTACTTC. The chain combines TRBV4-2 with TRBJ2-7, with 13 nucleotides matching TRBD2. The germline CDR1 and CDR2 sequences are LGHNA and YNFKEQ. The CDR3 extends over 16 amino acids. Losses at the gene ends were 4 bases for V and 3 bases for J; bases not matched to a gene: 6.

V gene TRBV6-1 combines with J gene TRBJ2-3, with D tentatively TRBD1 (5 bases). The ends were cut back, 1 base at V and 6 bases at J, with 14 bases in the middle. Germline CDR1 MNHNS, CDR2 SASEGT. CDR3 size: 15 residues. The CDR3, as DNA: TGTGCCAGCAGTGAAGTAGGAAACAACAGGGATACGCAGTATTTT. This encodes CASSEVGNNRDTQYF.

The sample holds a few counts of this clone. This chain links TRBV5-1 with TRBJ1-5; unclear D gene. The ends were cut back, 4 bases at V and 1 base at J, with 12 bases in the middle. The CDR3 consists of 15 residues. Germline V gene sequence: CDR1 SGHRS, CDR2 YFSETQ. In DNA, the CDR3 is TGCGCCAGCAGCCCGACGGGAGCAAGCAATCAGCCCCAGCATTTT. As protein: CASSPTGASNQPQHF.

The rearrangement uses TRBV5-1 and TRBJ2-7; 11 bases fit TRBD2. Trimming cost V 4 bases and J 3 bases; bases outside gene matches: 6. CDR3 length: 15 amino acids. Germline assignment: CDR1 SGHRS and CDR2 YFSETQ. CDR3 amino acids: CASSPEGTSGYEQYF. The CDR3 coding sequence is TGCGCCAGCAGCCCAGAAGGGACTAGCGGCTACGAGCAGTACTTC.

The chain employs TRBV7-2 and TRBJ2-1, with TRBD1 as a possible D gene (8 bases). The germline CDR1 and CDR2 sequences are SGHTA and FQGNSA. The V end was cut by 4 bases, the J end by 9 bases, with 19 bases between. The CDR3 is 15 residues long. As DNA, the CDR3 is TGTGCCAGCAGCTCCGGACAGGGAAGGACTAGTGAGCAGTTCTTC. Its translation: CASSSGQGRTSEQFF.

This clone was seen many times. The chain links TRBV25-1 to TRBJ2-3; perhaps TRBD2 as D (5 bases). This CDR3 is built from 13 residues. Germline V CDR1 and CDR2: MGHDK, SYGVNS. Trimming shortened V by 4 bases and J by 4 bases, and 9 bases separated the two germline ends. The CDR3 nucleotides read TGTGCCAGCAGTGTAGGGAGTGCAGATACGCAGTATTTT. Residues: CASSVGSADTQYF.

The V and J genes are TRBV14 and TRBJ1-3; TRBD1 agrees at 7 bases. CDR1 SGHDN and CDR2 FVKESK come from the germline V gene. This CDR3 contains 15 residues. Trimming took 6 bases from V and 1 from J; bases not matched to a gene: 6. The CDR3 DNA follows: TGTGCCAGCAGACGAGGGACAGCATCTGGAAACACCATATATTTT. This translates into CASRRGTASGNTIYF.

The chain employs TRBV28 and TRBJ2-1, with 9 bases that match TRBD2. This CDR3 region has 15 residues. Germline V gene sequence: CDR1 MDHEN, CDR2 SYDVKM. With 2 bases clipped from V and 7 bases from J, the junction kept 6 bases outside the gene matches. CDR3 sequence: CASSLGGRAKNEQFF. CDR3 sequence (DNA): TGTGCCAGCAGTTTAGGCGGGAGGGCCAAAAATGAGCAGTTCTTC.

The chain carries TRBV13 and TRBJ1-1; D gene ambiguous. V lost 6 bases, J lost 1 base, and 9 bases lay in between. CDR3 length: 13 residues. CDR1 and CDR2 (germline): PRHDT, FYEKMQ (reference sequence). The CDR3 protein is CASRRTSNTEAFF. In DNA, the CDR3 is TGTGCCAGCAGACGGACTTCGAACACTGAAGCTTTCTTT.

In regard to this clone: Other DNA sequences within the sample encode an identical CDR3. As DNA, the CDR3 is TGTGCCTGGAGTACGGGAAGCAATCAGCCCCAGCATTTT. Its protein is CAWSTGSNQPQHF. The V and J genes are TRBV30 and TRBJ1-5, with unresolved D. The CDR3 contains 13 residues. V was pared by 2 bases and J by 1 base, with 6 bases between. Germline V lookup: CDR1 GTSNPN, CDR2 SVGIG (reference sequence).